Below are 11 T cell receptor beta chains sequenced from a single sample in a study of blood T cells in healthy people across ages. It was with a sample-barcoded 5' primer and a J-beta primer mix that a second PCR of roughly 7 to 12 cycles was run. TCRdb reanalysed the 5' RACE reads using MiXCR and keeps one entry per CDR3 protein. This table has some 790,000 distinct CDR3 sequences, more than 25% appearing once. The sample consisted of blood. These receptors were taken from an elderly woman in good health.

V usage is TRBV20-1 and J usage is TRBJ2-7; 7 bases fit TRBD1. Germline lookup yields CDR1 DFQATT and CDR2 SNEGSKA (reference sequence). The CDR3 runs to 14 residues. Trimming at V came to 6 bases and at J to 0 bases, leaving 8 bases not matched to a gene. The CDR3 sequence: CSASDRALSYEQYF. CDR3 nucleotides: TGCAGTGCGTCAGACAGGGCACTCTCCTACGAGCAGTACTTC.

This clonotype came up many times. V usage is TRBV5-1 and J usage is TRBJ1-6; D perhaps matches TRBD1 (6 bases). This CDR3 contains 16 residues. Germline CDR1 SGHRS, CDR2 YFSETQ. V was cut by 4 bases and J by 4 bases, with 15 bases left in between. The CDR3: CASSPGGPTYNSPLHF. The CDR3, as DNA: TGCGCCAGCAGCCCCGGGGGGCCGACTTATAATTCACCCCTCCACTTT.

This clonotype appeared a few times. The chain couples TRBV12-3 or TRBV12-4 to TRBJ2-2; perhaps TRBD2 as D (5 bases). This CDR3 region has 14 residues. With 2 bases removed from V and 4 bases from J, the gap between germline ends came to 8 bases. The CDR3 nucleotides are TGTGCCAGCAGTTTAAGGGAGTTCACCGGGGAGCTGTTTTTT. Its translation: CASSLREFTGELFF.

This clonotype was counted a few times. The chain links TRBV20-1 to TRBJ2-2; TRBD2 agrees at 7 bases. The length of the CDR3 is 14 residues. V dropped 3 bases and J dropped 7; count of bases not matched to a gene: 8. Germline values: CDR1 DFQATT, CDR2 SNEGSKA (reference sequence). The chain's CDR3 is CSASSSGEYGELFF. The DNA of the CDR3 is TGCAGTGCTAGTAGCAGCGGGGAGTACGGGGAGCTGTTTTTT.

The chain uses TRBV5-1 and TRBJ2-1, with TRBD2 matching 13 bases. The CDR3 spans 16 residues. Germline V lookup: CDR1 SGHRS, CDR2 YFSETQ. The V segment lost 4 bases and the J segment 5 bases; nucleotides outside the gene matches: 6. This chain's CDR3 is CASSTNGLAGDNEQFF. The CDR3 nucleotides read TGCGCCAGCAGCACCAACGGACTAGCGGGAGACAATGAGCAGTTCTTC.

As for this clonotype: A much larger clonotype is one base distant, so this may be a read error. The CDR3 loop is CASRLRPGAKNIQYF. For the CDR3, the DNA is TGCGCCAGCAGATTACGCCCGGGAGCCAAAAACATTCAGTACTTC. The chain couples TRBV5-1 to TRBJ2-4; D gene uncertain. Trimming removed 5 bases from V and 0 bases from J, with 12 bases in between. The length of the CDR3 is 15 residues. Germline CDR1 is SGHRS and CDR2 is YFSETQ. The full variable domain, with the rest looked up from reference TRBV5-1 and TRBJ2-4, is KAGVTQTPRYLIKTRGQQVTLSCSPISGHRSVSWYQQTPGQGLQFLFEYFSETQRNKGNFPGRFSGRQFSNSRSEMNVSTLELGDSALYLCASRLRPGAKNIQYFGAGTRLSVL.

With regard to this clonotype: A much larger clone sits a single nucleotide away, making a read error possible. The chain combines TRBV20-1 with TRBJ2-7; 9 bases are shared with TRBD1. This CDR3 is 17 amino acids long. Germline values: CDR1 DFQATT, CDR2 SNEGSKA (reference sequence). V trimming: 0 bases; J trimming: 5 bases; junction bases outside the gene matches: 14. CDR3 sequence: CSARDLSHYRGHNEQYF. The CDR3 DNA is TGCAGTGCTAGAGACCTGAGCCATTACAGGGGGCATAACGAGCAGTACTTC.

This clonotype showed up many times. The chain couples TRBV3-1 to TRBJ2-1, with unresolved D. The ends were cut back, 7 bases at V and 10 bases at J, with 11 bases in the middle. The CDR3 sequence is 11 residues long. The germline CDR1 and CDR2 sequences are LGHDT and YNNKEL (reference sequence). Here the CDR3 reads CASTWPMEQFF. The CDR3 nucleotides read TGTGCCAGCACCTGGCCTATGGAGCAGTTCTTC.

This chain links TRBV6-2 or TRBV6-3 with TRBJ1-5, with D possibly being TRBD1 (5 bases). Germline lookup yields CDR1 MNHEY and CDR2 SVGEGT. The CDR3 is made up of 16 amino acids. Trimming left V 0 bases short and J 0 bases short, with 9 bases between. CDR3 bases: TGTGCCAGCAGTTACTCCGGGGCAGGTAGCAATCAGCCCCAGCATTTT. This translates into CASSYSGAGSNQPQHF.

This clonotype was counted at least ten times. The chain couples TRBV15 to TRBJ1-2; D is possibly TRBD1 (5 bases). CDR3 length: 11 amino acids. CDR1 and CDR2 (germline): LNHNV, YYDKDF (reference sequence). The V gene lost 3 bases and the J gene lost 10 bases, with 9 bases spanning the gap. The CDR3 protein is CATSRDKNYTF. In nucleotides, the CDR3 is TGTGCCACCAGCAGGGACAAGAACTACACCTTC.

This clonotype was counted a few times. The DNA of the CDR3 is TGTGCCAGCAGCCATCCGCCGGGTTCCGCCAACGTCCTGACTTTC. Amino acids: CASSHPPGSANVLTF. The chain links TRBV7-9 to TRBJ2-6; unclear D gene. The CDR3 is 15 amino acids. The germline CDR1 and CDR2 sequences are SEHNR and FQNEAQ (reference sequence). Trimming took off 5 bases at V and 7 bases at J, with 15 bases between the two ends.